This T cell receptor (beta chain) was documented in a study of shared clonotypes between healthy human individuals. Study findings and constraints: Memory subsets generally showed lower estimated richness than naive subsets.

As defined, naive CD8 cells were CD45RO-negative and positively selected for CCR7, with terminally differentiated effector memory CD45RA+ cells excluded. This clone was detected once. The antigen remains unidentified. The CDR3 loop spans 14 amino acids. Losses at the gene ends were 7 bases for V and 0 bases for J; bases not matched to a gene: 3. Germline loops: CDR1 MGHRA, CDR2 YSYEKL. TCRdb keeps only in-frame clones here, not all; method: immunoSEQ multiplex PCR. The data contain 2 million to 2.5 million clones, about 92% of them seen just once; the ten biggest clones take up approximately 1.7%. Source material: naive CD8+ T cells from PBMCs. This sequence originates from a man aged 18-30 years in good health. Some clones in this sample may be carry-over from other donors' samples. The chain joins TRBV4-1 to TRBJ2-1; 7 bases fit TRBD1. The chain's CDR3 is CASTPGGSYNEQFF. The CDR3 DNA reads TGCGCCAGCACCCCAGGGGGCTCCTACAATGAGCAGTTCTTC.